A selection of T cell receptor beta chains follows, all from one sample in a study of T cells after yellow fever vaccination. Each CDR3 protein is one row after TCRdb ran MiXCR on the 5' RACE reads. This table holds a few hundred thousand distinct CDR3 sequences, under 15% found once. The material sequenced was CD4+ T cells sorted from PBMCs, taken 15 days after the yellow fever booster vaccination. All receptors derive from a man in his late teens or twenties who received the YFV17D yellow fever vaccine. Each CDR3 is given with its conserved first and last residue. D genes are given only for firm matches. Clone size, where shown, is once, few, many, or a class for clones that have expanded.

few	TRBV3-1	.	TRBJ2-1	TGTGCCAGCAGCCCTGACCTCTACAATGAGCAGTTCTTC	CASSPDLYNEQFF
.	TRBV10-3	TRBD1	TRBJ2-7	TGTGCCACGCAGGACAGGGTGGGTGAGGAGCAGTACTTC	CATQDRVGEEQYF
few	TRBV7-3	TRBD1	TRBJ2-3	TGTGCCAGCAGCCCTATTGGGACAGGGGGCTTGAGCACAGATACGCAGTATTTT	CASSPIGTGGLSTDTQYF
many	TRBV19	TRBD2	TRBJ2-7	TGTGCCGGAACTAGCGGTCCCACCTACGAGCAGTACTTC	CAGTSGPTYEQYF
.	TRBV9	.	TRBJ1-1	TGTGCCAGCAGCGAATGGACGGACCCTGACACTGAAGCTTTCTTT	CASSEWTDPDTEAFF
.	TRBV25-1	.	TRBJ2-2	TGTGCCAGCAGTGTACGGGGGCATCAGAACACCGGGGAGCTGTTTTTT	CASSVRGHQNTGELFF
.	TRBV18	.	TRBJ1-5	TGTGCCAGCTCACCAGAATCCGGGTCCCAGCCCCAGCATTTT	CASSPESGSQPQHF
few	TRBV7-2	TRBD2	TRBJ2-1	TGTGCCAGCAGCTTTACTAGCGGGGGGGGTGAGCAGTTCTTC	CASSFTSGGGEQFF
few	TRBV29-1	TRBD1	TRBJ2-1	TGCAGCGTTAGCGGACAGGCTTACAATGAGCAGTTCTTC	CSVSGQAYNEQFF
few	TRBV3-1	.	TRBJ1-2	TGTGCCAGCAGCTATCGGCGGGCTCGGGAAAATGGCTACACCTTC	CASSYRRARENGYTF
.	TRBV6-5	TRBD2	TRBJ2-3	TGTGCCAGCAGTTACGGGGGGGGGACTAGCACAGATACGCAGTATTTT	CASSYGGGTSTDTQYF
.	TRBV7-8	.	TRBJ2-2	TGTGCCAGCAGCTTAGTTGACGGCCTCACCGGGGAGCTGTTTTTT	CASSLVDGLTGELFF
few	TRBV6-2/TRBV6-3	TRBD2	TRBJ2-1	TGTGCCAGCAAGTCCCAGCGGGGGGGCCGCTCTCGGTACAATGAGCAGTTCTTC	CASKSQRGGRSRYNEQFF
few	TRBV7-9	TRBD1	TRBJ1-2	TGTGCCAGCAGCCCCCTGGACAGGCACTATGGCTACACCTTC	CASSPLDRHYGYTF
.	TRBV21-1	.	TRBJ2-5	TGTGCCAGCAGGGGGACTAGCGGGGAAGAGACCCAGTACTTC	CASRGTSGEETQYF
.	TRBV29-1	.	TRBJ1-5	TGCAGCGTTGTACGGGGGGCCGGCCAGCCCCAGCATTTT	CSVVRGAGQPQHF
few	TRBV9	TRBD2	TRBJ2-5	TGTGCCAGCAGCGCCAGGACTAGGGAGACCCAGTACTTC	CASSARTRETQYF
many	TRBV7-3	.	TRBJ1-1	TGTGCCAGCAGCTTAAGTGGGGACACTGAAGCTTTCTTT	CASSLSGDTEAFF
many	TRBV7-2	TRBD1	TRBJ1-2	TGTGCCAGCAGCAGGGACAGTGATTATGGCTACACCTTC	CASSRDSDYGYTF
.	TRBV9	.	TRBJ2-3	TGTGCCAGCAGCGTAGTTGGAGGGACCCTCACAGATACGCAGTATTTT	CASSVVGGTLTDTQYF
.	TRBV14	.	TRBJ2-6	TGTGCCAGCAGCCGGAACTCTGGGGCCAACGTCCTGACTTTC	CASSRNSGANVLTF
.	TRBV10-3	TRBD1	TRBJ2-5	TGTGCCATCAGTGAGTTTACACAGGGGTTCCAAGAGACCCAGTACTTC	CAISEFTQGFQETQYF
few	TRBV4-1	.	TRBJ2-1	TGCGCCAGCAGTCGAAGTGGGCAGGGTTGGGTCTATGAGCAGTTCTTC	CASSRSGQGWVYEQFF
.	TRBV3-1	TRBD1	TRBJ1-4	TGTGCCAGCAGCCAAGGGACAGGGGTGCTGAAACTGTTTTTT	CASSQGTGVLKLFF
.	TRBV6-4	.	TRBJ2-2	TGTGCCAGCAGTGTAACGAACACCGGGGAGCTGTTTTTT	CASSVTNTGELFF
.	TRBV12-3/TRBV12-4	TRBD1	TRBJ1-1	TGTGCCAGCAGCCGACAGGGGGCAGAAGAAGCTTTCTTT	CASSRQGAEEAFF
.	TRBV20-1	.	TRBJ2-3	TGCAGTGTCCGCATAGCAGATACGCAGTATTTT	CSVRIADTQYF
many	TRBV6-6	.	TRBJ2-5	TGTGCCAGCAGTTACCCGGAGACCCAGTACTTC	CASSYPETQYF
few	TRBV19	.	TRBJ1-5	TGTGCCAGTAAAGACCTTACCGGGGAGCCCCAGCATTTT	CASKDLTGEPQHF
few	TRBV9	TRBD1	TRBJ2-3	TGTGCCAGCAGCGTGGGACAGGCCACAGATACGCAGTATTTT	CASSVGQATDTQYF
few	TRBV12-3/TRBV12-4	TRBD1	TRBJ2-7	TGTGCCAGCAGCGCCGGGACAGGGACCTACGAGCAGTACTTC	CASSAGTGTYEQYF
.	TRBV6-2/TRBV6-3	.	TRBJ1-2	TGTGCCAGCAGTTACTCGACGCGCGGGCAGTTCTATGGCTACACCTTC	CASSYSTRGQFYGYTF
.	TRBV7-3	.	TRBJ1-2	TGTGCCAGCAGCCTAAAACAGGGAGATGGCTACACCTTC	CASSLKQGDGYTF
few	TRBV12-5	TRBD1	TRBJ2-7	TGTGCTAGTGGTTTGGTACTCCGTCAGGGGGCGGTCGAGCAGTACTTC	CASGLVLRQGAVEQYF
many	TRBV29-1	.	TRBJ2-7	TGCAGCGCTGTGACAGACACCTACGAGCAGTACTTC	CSAVTDTYEQYF
.	TRBV5-1	.	TRBJ1-6	TGCGCCAGCAGCGCGAACGGGCAGGTGGATTCACCCCTCCACTTT	CASSANGQVDSPLHF
few	TRBV29-1	TRBD1	TRBJ1-1	TGCAGCGGGGGAACCGGGACAGGGGGAACTGAAGCTTTCTTT	CSGGTGTGGTEAFF
.	TRBV4-3	.	TRBJ2-3	TGCGCCAGCAGCCAATCCCGGACCAACGCAGATACGCAGTATTTT	CASSQSRTNADTQYF
few	TRBV2	.	TRBJ1-5	TGTGCCAGCAGTGAAGAGTCGGGGGGTGATCAGCCCCAGCATTTT	CASSEESGGDQPQHF
.	TRBV28	.	TRBJ1-4	TGTGCCAGCAGTTTCGTCGGAGCAACTAATGAAAAACTGTTTTTT	CASSFVGATNEKLFF
.	TRBV7-2	.	TRBJ2-5	TGTGCCAGCAGCTTAGAGGTCGGCTGGGAGACCCAGTACTTC	CASSLEVGWETQYF
.	TRBV7-9	TRBD1	TRBJ1-2	TGTGCCAGCAGCTTCCTTGGACAGGAGCCGGGCTACACCTTC	CASSFLGQEPGYTF
.	TRBV7-2	.	TRBJ2-2	TGTGCCAGCAGCGCCCTGAAGCGACTAAACACCGGGGAGCTGTTTTTT	CASSALKRLNTGELFF
many	TRBV29-1	.	TRBJ1-1	TGCAGCGTTGAAGACCGGAGGACTGAAGCTTTCTTT	CSVEDRRTEAFF
.	TRBV9	.	TRBJ2-4	TGTGCCAGCAGCGTAGATAGTTTTCTCTCAGGCATTCAGTACTTC	CASSVDSFLSGIQYF
.	TRBV5-6	.	TRBJ1-1	TGTGCCAGCAGCTTGCTGGGGCCGAACACTGAAGCTTTCTTT	CASSLLGPNTEAFF
.	TRBV11-2	.	TRBJ2-5	TGTGCCAGCAGCGATCCGGCCAGGGAGACCCAGTACTTC	CASSDPARETQYF
few	TRBV20-1	TRBD2	TRBJ2-3	TGCAGTGCTTTTCGGGGGGGCACAGATACGCAGTATTTT	CSAFRGGTDTQYF
few	TRBV7-2	TRBD2	TRBJ2-3	TGTGCCAGCAGGAGGGGACTAGGCGGGGGGGATACGCAGTATTTT	CASRRGLGGGDTQYF
.	TRBV29-1	.	TRBJ2-1	TGCAGCGTTGAAGGCCGTCCAGGACAGCAAGTCTACAATGAGCAGTTCTTC	CSVEGRPGQQVYNEQFF
.	TRBV28	.	TRBJ2-3	TGTGCCAGCAGTACCCCGTCGGCAGGGGGCACAGATACGCAGTATTTT	CASSTPSAGGTDTQYF
few	TRBV4-1	.	TRBJ2-6	TGCGCCAGCAGCCAAGACGTACAGGGAGCGGCTGGGGCCAACGTCCTGACTTTC	CASSQDVQGAAGANVLTF
.	TRBV11-2	.	TRBJ1-2	TGTGCCAGCAGCTCCCCCGGGATCTTCTATGGCTACACCTTC	CASSSPGIFYGYTF
many	TRBV12-3/TRBV12-4	.	TRBJ1-2	TGTGCCAGCAGTTTAGCGCCGGGAGGAGAGGCTGGCTACACCTTC	CASSLAPGGEAGYTF
few	TRBV7-9	.	TRBJ2-4	TGTGCCAGCAGCTTTGGGGCTCTGGGGGCAGTTGGAAACATTCAGTACTTC	CASSFGALGAVGNIQYF
few	TRBV5-1	.	TRBJ1-2	TGCGCCAGCAGCTTCCCCGGGCCCCCTCGGGGCTACACCTTC	CASSFPGPPRGYTF
few	TRBV19	.	TRBJ1-1	TGTGCCAGTAGTGGCTTAAAAAAGGGCACTGAAGCTTTCTTT	CASSGLKKGTEAFF